Listed below are T cell receptor beta chains from one sample, sequenced in a study of blood T cell repertoires in COVID-19. Libraries were prepared by immunoSEQ multiplex PCR; TCRdb keeps only in-frame clonotypes and omits some of them. This table holds approximately 97,000 clones, about nine tenths found once. Sequencing was carried out using peripheral blood. These receptors were collected from a man aged 60 to 69 with acute or convalescent COVID-19. Each CDR3 is given with its conserved first and last residue. Clone size is not always given. Where it is, it says once, few, many or a class for expanded clones.

V gene: TRBV3-1/TRBV3-2; J gene: TRBJ1-1; clone size: .; CDR3 protein: CASSQDRREAFF
V gene: TRBV11-2; J gene: TRBJ1-1; clone size: .; CDR3 protein: CASSYPSRGLQTEAFF
V gene: TRBV6-2/TRBV6-3; J gene: TRBJ2-7; clone size: few; CDR3 protein: CASSYFGALYEQYF
V gene: TRBV19; J gene: TRBJ1-2; clone size: .; CDR3 protein: CASRHQDRGLTYGYTF
V gene: TRBV20-1; J gene: TRBJ2-5; clone size: .; CDR3 protein: CSAMRAETQYF
V gene: TRBV5-6; J gene: TRBJ1-2; clone size: .; CDR3 protein: CAGGQGPSNYGYTF
V gene: TRBV6-5; J gene: TRBJ1-1; clone size: .; CDR3 protein: CASSYSWAGTEAFF
V gene: TRBV4-1; J gene: TRBJ2-1; clone size: once; CDR3 protein: CASSQETMAGLPYNEQFF
V gene: TRBV5-4; J gene: TRBJ2-1; clone size: .; CDR3 protein: CASSLFGLAGGLKVNEQFF
V gene: TRBV11-2; J gene: TRBJ2-1; clone size: .; CDR3 protein: CASTRTSGALGEQFF
V gene: TRBV29-1; J gene: TRBJ2-3; clone size: .; CDR3 protein: CSVSGQGSGTDTQYF
V gene: TRBV15; J gene: TRBJ2-5; clone size: .; CDR3 protein: CATSRGAGSGGVQETQYF
V gene: TRBV30; J gene: TRBJ1-2; clone size: once; CDR3 protein: CAWSVSSGGYTF
V gene: TRBV5-1; J gene: TRBJ2-1; clone size: .; CDR3 protein: CASSLVAGELNEQFF
V gene: TRBV5-4; J gene: TRBJ1-2; clone size: .; CDR3 protein: CASSLPGQGGGVGGYTF
V gene: TRBV29-1; J gene: TRBJ2-3; clone size: few; CDR3 protein: CSVDGVLAGKHTDTQYF
V gene: TRBV5-1; J gene: TRBJ2-5; clone size: .; CDR3 protein: CASSVRAEETQYF
V gene: TRBV2; J gene: TRBJ1-6; clone size: few; CDR3 protein: CASSGRQNNSPLHF
V gene: TRBV19; J gene: TRBJ1-5; clone size: .; CDR3 protein: CASSIGAGQWQPQHF
V gene: TRBV7-9; J gene: TRBJ2-2; clone size: .; CDR3 protein: CASSDTDTGELFF
V gene: TRBV5-4; J gene: TRBJ2-3; clone size: .; CDR3 protein: CASSFGGLAGGLSTDTQYF
V gene: TRBV11-2; J gene: TRBJ1-2; clone size: once; CDR3 protein: CASSLDAGTGIYGYTF
V gene: TRBV7-2; J gene: TRBJ2-2; clone size: .; CDR3 protein: CASSLKTSGVQVGELFF
V gene: TRBV5-1; J gene: TRBJ2-7; clone size: .; CDR3 protein: CASSLGDRFSYEQYF
V gene: TRBV12-3/TRBV12-4; J gene: TRBJ1-1; clone size: .; CDR3 protein: CASRYRGLSEAFF
V gene: TRBV15; J gene: TRBJ1-2; clone size: .; CDR3 protein: CATSTGQIYGYTF
V gene: TRBV7-2; J gene: TRBJ1-3; clone size: .; CDR3 protein: CASSFAGSAGSGNTIYF
V gene: TRBV20-1; J gene: TRBJ2-7; clone size: few; CDR3 protein: CSAGEIEQYF
V gene: TRBV2; J gene: TRBJ2-3; clone size: .; CDR3 protein: CASIGTSGTQYF
V gene: TRBV27; J gene: TRBJ1-2; clone size: once; CDR3 protein: CASSPRQGARGYGYTF
V gene: TRBV4-2; J gene: TRBJ2-3; clone size: few; CDR3 protein: CASSQVVWGGTSTDTQYF
V gene: TRBV19; J gene: TRBJ1-1; clone size: few; CDR3 protein: CATRTGGSGASGAFF
V gene: TRBV25-1; J gene: TRBJ2-5; clone size: .; CDR3 protein: CASSPAGGRETQYF
V gene: TRBV7-9; J gene: TRBJ1-1; clone size: .; CDR3 protein: CASSPDGGNTEAFF
V gene: TRBV27; J gene: TRBJ2-7; clone size: .; CDR3 protein: CASSFGDRVDEQYF
V gene: TRBV5-1; J gene: TRBJ1-1; clone size: .; CDR3 protein: CASSGQGRTEAFF
V gene: TRBV25-1; J gene: TRBJ1-1; clone size: .; CDR3 protein: CASSDPGRGDTEAFF
V gene: TRBV7-8; J gene: TRBJ1-1; clone size: .; CDR3 protein: CASSLTGVYTEAFF
V gene: TRBV5-1; J gene: TRBJ1-2; clone size: .; CDR3 protein: CASSFQGLGNYGYTF
V gene: TRBV7-2; J gene: TRBJ1-6; clone size: .; CDR3 protein: CASSFDRNSPLHF
V gene: TRBV7-9; J gene: TRBJ1-4; clone size: .; CDR3 protein: CASSLGGTGGAVGEKLFF
V gene: TRBV7-9; J gene: TRBJ1-1; clone size: .; CDR3 protein: CASSNQGGYTEAFF
V gene: TRBV7-9; J gene: TRBJ1-4; clone size: .; CDR3 protein: CASSSPSGQGREKLFF
V gene: TRBV5-8; J gene: TRBJ2-1; clone size: .; CDR3 protein: CASSRGTVGFF
V gene: TRBV5-1; J gene: TRBJ2-3; clone size: .; CDR3 protein: CASSRAGLGTDTQYF
V gene: TRBV5-1; J gene: TRBJ1-1; clone size: once; CDR3 protein: CASSPRDRNTEAFF
V gene: TRBV5-6; J gene: TRBJ2-6; clone size: .; CDR3 protein: CASMLGGRGSGANVLTF
V gene: TRBV7-2; J gene: TRBJ1-5; clone size: .; CDR3 protein: CASSLVGASGQPQHF
V gene: TRBV3-1/TRBV3-2; J gene: TRBJ1-1; clone size: .; CDR3 protein: CASSQPRTEAFF
V gene: TRBV5-1; J gene: TRBJ1-3; clone size: .; CDR3 protein: CASSLVGQSSGNTIYF
V gene: TRBV18; J gene: TRBJ1-1; clone size: .; CDR3 protein: CASSPPGSEGAVSAFF
V gene: TRBV6-5; J gene: TRBJ1-2; clone size: .; CDR3 protein: CASSYGVERGYGYTF
V gene: TRBV5-1; J gene: TRBJ2-1; clone size: .; CDR3 protein: CASSLASEAAGVF
V gene: TRBV6-5; J gene: TRBJ1-1; clone size: .; CDR3 protein: CASSYSRFEGGAFF
V gene: TRBV7-9; J gene: TRBJ2-1; clone size: .; CDR3 protein: CASSPPPRGRGYNEQFF
V gene: TRBV3-1/TRBV3-2; J gene: TRBJ1-1; clone size: .; CDR3 protein: CASSQDRDGTEAFF
V gene: TRBV3-1/TRBV3-2; J gene: TRBJ1-1; clone size: .; CDR3 protein: CASSQGNRGGTEAFF
V gene: TRBV30; J gene: TRBJ2-1; clone size: .; CDR3 protein: CAWLGLAVNEQFF
V gene: TRBV28; J gene: TRBJ1-6; clone size: .; CDR3 protein: CASRGGGSFNSPLHF
V gene: TRBV11-2; J gene: TRBJ2-5; clone size: .; CDR3 protein: CASRGARETQYF